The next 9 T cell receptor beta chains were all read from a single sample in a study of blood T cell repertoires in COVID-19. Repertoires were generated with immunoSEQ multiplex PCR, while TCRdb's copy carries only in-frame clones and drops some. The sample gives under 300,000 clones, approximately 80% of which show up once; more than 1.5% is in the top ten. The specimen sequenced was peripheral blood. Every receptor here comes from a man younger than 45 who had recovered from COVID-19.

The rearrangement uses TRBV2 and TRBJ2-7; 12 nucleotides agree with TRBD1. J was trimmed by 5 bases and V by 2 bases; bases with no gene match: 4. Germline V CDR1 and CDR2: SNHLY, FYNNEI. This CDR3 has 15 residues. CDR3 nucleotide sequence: TGTGCCAGCAGTGAATTGGGGACAGGGGGCAACGAGCAGTACGTC. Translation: CASSELGTGGNEQYV.

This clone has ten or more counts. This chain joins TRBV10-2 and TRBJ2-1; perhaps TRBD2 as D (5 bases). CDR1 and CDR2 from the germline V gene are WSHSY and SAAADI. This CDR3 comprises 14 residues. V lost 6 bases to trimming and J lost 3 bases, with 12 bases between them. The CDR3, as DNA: TGCGCCAGCAGATCGGGCGGGCTCTACAATGAGCAGTTCTTC. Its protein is CASRSGGLYNEQFF.

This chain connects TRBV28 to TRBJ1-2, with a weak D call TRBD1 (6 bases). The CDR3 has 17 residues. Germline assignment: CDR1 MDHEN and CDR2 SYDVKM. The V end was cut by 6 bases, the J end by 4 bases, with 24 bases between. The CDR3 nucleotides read TGTGCCAGCAGGGGGTGGCATCGACAGGACCAAACCTATGGCTACACCTTC. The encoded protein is CASRGWHRQDQTYGYTF.

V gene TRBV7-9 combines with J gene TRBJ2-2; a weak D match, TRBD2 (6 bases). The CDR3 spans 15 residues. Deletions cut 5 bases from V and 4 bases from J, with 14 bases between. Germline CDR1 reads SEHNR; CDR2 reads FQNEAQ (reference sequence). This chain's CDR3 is CASSRGGLFTGELFF. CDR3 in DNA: TGTGCCAGCAGCCGTGGGGGACTTTTCACCGGGGAGCTGTTTTTT.

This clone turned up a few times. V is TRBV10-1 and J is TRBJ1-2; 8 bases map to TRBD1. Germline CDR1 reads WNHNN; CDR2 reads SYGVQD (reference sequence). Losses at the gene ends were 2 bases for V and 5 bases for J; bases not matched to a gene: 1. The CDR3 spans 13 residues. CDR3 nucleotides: TGCGCCAGCAGTGAGCGACAGGGGTATGGCTACACCTTC. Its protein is CASSERQGYGYTF.

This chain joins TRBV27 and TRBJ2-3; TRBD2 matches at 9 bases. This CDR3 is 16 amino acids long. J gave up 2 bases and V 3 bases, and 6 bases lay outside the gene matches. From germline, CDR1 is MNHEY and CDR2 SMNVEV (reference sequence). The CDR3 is CASSFGVAGDTDTQYF. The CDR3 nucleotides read TGTGCCAGCAGTTTCGGTGTAGCGGGAGACACAGATACGCAGTATTTT.

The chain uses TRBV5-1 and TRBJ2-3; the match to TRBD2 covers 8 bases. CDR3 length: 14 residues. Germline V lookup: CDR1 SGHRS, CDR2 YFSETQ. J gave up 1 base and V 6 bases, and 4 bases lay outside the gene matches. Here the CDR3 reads CASTPGGGTDTQYF. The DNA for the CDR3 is TGCGCCAGCACCCCCGGGGGGGGCACAGATACGCAGTATTTT.

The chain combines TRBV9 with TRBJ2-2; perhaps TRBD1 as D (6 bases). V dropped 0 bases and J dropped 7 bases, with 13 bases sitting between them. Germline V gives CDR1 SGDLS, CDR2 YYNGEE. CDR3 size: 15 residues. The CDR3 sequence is CASSVDNRASGELFF. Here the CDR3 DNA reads TGTGCCAGCAGCGTAGACAACAGGGCGAGCGGGGAGCTGTTTTTT.

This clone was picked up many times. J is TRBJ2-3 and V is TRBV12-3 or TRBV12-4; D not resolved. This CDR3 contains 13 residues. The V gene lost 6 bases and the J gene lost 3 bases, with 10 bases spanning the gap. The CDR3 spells CASSLPGTDTQYF. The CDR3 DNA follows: TGTGCCAGCAGCCTACCCGGGACAGATACGCAGTATTTT.